The 6 T cell receptor beta chains below all came from one sample that was sequenced in a study of graft-versus-host responses after intestinal transplantation. Repertoires were generated with immunoSEQ multiplex PCR, while TCRdb's copy carries only in-frame clones and drops some. The profile shows about 47,000 clones, roughly 95% of them singletons. What these receptors recognize is not known. This specimen was unstimulated CD8+ T cells sorted from spleen or lymph node cells, taken before transplant. The receptors were gathered from a human donor who was the organ donor for an intestinal transplant.

This chain joins TRBV30 and TRBJ2-3; D is undetermined. Per germline, CDR1 GTSNPN and CDR2 SVGIG (reference sequence). The CDR3 is 13 residues long. Trimming cost V 2 bases and J 2 bases, with 8 bases left between them. In DNA form, the CDR3 reads TGTGCCTGGAGTATGGACCACACAGATACGCAGTATTTT. Translation: CAWSMDHTDTQYF.

This clone has just one count. The genes are TRBV2 and TRBJ2-6; no firm D call. The germline gives CDR1 SNHLY, CDR2 FYNNEI. CDR3 length equals 15 residues. The V end was cut by 5 bases, the J end by 3 bases, with 11 bases between. The CDR3 DNA reads as TGTGCCAGCAGTCCAAGGGCGAGTGGGGCCAACGTCCTGACTTTC. It translates to CASSPRASGANVLTF.

The V call is TRBV6-1, the J call TRBJ2-7; D remains unclear. V was pared by 7 bases and J by 1 base, with 8 bases between. The CDR3 consists of 12 residues. Looked up from germline, CDR1 is MNHNS and CDR2 is SASEGT. The CDR3 DNA is TGTGCCAGCACCGACACTTCCTACGAGCAGTACTTC. Encoded protein: CASTDTSYEQYF.

This rearrangement joins TRBV7-8 to TRBJ2-1; D not resolved. The germline gives CDR1 SGHVS, CDR2 FQNEAQ. The CDR3 covers 14 residues. V was cut by 0 bases and J by 4 bases, with 7 bases left in between. CDR3 sequence: CASSLAEFYNEQFF. DNA of the CDR3: TGTGCCAGCAGCTTAGCCGAATTTTACAATGAGCAGTTCTTC.

The chain carries TRBV2 and TRBJ2-1; tentative D call: TRBD1 (6 bases). V gave up 5 bases and J gave up 2 bases, with 13 bases separating them. The CDR3 length is 15 residues. Germline CDR1 SNHLY, CDR2 FYNNEI. The CDR3 sequence: CASSPIDRTYNEQFF. In DNA, the CDR3 is TGTGCCAGCAGTCCAATAGACAGGACCTACAATGAGCAGTTCTTC. Combining the CDR3 with reference TRBV2 and TRBJ2-1 gives the whole variable domain EPEVTQTPSHQVTQMGQEVILRCVPISNHLYFYWYRQILGQKVEFLVSFYNNEISEKSEIFDDQFSVERPDGSNFTLKIRSTKLEDSAMYFCASSPIDRTYNEQFFGPGTRLTVL.

CDR3 sequence (DNA): TGCAGCGTTGGGACAGGGAATGGCTACACCTTC. Protein sequence: CSVGTGNGYTF. The chain employs TRBV29-1 and TRBJ1-2; 8 bases match TRBD1. The CDR3 runs to 11 residues. Germline CDR1 reads SQVTM; CDR2 reads ANQGSEA. The V gene end was trimmed by 4 bases and the J gene end by 6 bases; junction bases not matched to a gene: 1.